In this sample, the clone carrying this T cell receptor (beta chain) turned up a few times. Its antigen is undetermined. This sample was taken from a study of cytomegalovirus exposure and HLA in healthy donors. Study-level background: A preliminary data release comprised roughly 85 million unique TCRs obtained from HLA-typed donors. Study observations and caveats: In a later analysis, HLA-C alleles had the fewest associated TCRs, DRB1 alleles the most.

This CDR3 is 15 amino acids long. V was trimmed by 3 bases and J by 4 bases, leaving 16 bases between them. CDR1 and CDR2 (germline): MDHEN, SYDVKM. PCR was performed using 60 Vbeta and 13 Jbeta primers. Sequencing was performed with immunoSEQ multiplex PCR; in TCRdb, only in-frame clones are kept and a portion is missing. Of about 140,000 clones in the sample, around 79% were seen once. The donors were healthy bone marrow donors. The V call is TRBV28, the J call TRBJ2-7, with TRBD1 as a possible D gene (5 bases). Source material: PBMCs. The clonotype originates from a woman in her 50s in good health and CMV-seropositive. DNA of the CDR3: TGTGCCAGCAGTTTGGGTAGGGGTTTTGGGTACGAGCAGTACTTC. As protein: CASSLGRGFGYEQYF.